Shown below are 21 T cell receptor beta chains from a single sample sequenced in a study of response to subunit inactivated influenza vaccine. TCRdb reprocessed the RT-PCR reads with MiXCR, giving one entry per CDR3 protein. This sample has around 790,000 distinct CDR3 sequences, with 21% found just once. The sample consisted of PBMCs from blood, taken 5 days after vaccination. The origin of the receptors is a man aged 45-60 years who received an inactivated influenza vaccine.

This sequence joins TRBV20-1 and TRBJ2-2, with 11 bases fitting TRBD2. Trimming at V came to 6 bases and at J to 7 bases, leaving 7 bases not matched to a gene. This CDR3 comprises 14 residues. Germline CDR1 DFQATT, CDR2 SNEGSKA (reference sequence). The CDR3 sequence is CSAPTSGKGGELFF. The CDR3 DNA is TGCAGTGCACCGACTAGCGGGAAGGGCGGGGAGCTGTTTTTT.

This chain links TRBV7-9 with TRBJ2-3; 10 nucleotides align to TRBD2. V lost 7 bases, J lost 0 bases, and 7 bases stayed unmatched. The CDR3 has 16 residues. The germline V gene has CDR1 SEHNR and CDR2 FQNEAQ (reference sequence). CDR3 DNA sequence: TGTGCCAGCACCGTTCTAGCGGGGGATAGCACAGATACGCAGTATTTT. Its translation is CASTVLAGDSTDTQYF. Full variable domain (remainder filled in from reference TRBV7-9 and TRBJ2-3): DTGVSQNPRHKITKRGQNVTFRCDPISEHNRLYWYRQTLGQGPEFLTYFQNEAQLEKSRLLSDRFSAERPKGSFSTLEIQRTEQGDSAMYLCASTVLAGDSTDTQYFGPGTRLTVL.

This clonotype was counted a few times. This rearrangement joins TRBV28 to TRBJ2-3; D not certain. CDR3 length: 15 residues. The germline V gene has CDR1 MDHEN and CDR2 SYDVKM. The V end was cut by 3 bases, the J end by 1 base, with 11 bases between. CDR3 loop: CASSFFRVRTDTQYF. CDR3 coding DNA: TGTGCCAGCAGTTTTTTTCGGGTACGCACAGATACGCAGTATTTT.

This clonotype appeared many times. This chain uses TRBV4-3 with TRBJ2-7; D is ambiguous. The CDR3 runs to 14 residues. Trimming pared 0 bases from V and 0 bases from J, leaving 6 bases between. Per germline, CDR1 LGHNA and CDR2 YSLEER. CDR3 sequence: CASSQDPLSYEQYF. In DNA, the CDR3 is TGCGCCAGCAGCCAAGATCCCCTCTCCTACGAGCAGTACTTC.

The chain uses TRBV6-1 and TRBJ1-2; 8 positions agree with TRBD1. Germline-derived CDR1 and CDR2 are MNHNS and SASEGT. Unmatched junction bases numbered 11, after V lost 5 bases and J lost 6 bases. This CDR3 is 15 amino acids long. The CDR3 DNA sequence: TGTGCCAGCAGTCAGGGACAGGCGGTTCGGCATGGCTACACCTTC. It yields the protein CASSQGQAVRHGYTF.

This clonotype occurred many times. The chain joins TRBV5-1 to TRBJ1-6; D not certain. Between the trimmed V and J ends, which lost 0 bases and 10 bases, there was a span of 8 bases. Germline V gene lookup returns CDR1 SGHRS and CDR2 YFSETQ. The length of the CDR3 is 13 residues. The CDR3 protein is CASSLAGESPLHF. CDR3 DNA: TGCGCCAGCAGCTTGGCCGGGGAATCACCCCTCCACTTT.

The CDR3 loop reads CSARHGTSYNEQFF. Written as DNA, the CDR3 is TGCAGTGCTCGACACGGGACTTCCTACAATGAGCAGTTCTTC. The chain is built from TRBV20-1 and TRBJ2-1, with D possibly being TRBD2 (6 bases). The CDR3 extends over 14 amino acids. Trimming stripped 5 bases from V and 1 base from J, with 12 bases between. Germline V gives CDR1 DFQATT, CDR2 SNEGSKA (reference sequence).

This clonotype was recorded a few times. The CDR3 spells CASSTWGLGAYEQYF. The CDR3 nucleotides are TGTGCCAGCAGTACATGGGGGCTCGGGGCTTACGAGCAGTACTTC. The gene calls are TRBV27 and TRBJ2-7; possible D gene TRBD1, 6 bases. Germline CDR1 reads MNHEY; CDR2 reads SMNVEV (reference sequence). The V end was cut by 5 bases, the J end by 4 bases, with 18 bases between. The CDR3 totals 15 residues.

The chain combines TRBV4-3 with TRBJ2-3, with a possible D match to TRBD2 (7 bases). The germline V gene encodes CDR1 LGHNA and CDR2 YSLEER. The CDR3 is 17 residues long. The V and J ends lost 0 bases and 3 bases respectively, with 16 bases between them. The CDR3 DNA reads TGCGCCAGCAGCCAAGATCTGGGGCGGGGGCTGACAGATACGCAGTATTTT. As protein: CASSQDLGRGLTDTQYF.

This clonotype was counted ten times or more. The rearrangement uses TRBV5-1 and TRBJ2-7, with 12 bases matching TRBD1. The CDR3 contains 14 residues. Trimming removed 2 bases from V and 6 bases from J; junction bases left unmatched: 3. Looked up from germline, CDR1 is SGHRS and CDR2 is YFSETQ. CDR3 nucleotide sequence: TGCGCCAGCAGCTTCGGGACAGGGGGCCGCGAGCAGTACTTC. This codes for CASSFGTGGREQYF.

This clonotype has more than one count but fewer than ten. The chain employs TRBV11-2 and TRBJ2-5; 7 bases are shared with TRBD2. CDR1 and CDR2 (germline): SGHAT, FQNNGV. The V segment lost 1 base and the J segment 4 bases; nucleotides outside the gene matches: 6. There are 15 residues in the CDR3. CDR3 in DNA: TGTGCCAGCAGCTTAGGACTAGCCAGAGGAGAGACCCAGTACTTC. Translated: CASSLGLARGETQYF.

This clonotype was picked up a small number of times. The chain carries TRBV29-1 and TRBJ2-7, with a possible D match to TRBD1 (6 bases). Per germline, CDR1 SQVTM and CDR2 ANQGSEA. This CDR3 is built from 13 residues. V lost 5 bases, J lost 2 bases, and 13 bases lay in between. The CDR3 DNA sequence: TGCAGCGTTCTTCAGGGGCATACCTACGAGCAGTACTTC. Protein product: CSVLQGHTYEQYF.

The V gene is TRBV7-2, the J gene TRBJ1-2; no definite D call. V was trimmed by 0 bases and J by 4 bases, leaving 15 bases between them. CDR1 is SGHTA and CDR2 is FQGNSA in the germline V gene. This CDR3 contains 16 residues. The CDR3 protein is CASSLAGRRTTYGYTF. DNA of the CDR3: TGTGCCAGCAGCTTAGCGGGTCGGCGTACTACCTATGGCTACACCTTC.

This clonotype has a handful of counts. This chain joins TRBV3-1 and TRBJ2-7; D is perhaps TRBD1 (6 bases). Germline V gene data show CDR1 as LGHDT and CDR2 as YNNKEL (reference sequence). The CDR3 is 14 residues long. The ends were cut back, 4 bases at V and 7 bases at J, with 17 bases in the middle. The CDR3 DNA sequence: TGTGCCAGCAGCCGTGGGACAACAACCAGGGAGCAGTACTTC. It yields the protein CASSRGTTTREQYF.

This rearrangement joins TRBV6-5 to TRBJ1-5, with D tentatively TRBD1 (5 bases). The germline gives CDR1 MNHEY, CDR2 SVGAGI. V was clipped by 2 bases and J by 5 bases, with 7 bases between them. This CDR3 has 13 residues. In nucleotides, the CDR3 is TGTGCCAGCAGTTACCGGGGCGATCAGCCCCAGCATTTT. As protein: CASSYRGDQPQHF.

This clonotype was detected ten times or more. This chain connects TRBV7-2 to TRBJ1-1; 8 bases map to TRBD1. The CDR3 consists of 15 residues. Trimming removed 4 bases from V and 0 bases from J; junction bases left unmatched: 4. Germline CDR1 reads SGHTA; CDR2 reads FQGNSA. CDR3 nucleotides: TGTGCCAGCAGCTACCTGACAGGGGTGAACACTGAAGCTTTCTTT. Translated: CASSYLTGVNTEAFF.

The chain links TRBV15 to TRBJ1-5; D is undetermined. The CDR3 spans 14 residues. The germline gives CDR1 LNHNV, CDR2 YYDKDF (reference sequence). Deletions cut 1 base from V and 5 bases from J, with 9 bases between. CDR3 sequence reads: CATSRAVDHQPQHF. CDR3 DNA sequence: TGTGCCACCAGCAGAGCAGTGGATCATCAGCCCCAGCATTTT.

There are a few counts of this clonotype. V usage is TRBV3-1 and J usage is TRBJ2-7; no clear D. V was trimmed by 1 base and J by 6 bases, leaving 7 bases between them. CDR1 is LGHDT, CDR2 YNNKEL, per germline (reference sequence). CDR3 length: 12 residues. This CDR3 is CASSQGVVEQYF. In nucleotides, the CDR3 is TGTGCCAGCAGCCAAGGAGTAGTCGAGCAGTACTTC.

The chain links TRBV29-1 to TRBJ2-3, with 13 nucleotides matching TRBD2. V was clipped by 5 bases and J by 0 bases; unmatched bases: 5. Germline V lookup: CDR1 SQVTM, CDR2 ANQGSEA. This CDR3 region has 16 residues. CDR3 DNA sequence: TGCAGCGTTCTCGGACTAGCGGGGGTCAGCACAGATACGCAGTATTTT. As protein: CSVLGLAGVSTDTQYF.

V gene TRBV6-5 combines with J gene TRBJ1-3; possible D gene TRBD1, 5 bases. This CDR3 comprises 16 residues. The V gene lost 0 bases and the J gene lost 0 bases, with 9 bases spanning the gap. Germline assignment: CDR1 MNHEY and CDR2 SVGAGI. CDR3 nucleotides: TGTGCCAGCAGTTACTCATCAGGGAGCTCTGGAAACACCATATATTTT. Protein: CASSYSSGSSGNTIYF.

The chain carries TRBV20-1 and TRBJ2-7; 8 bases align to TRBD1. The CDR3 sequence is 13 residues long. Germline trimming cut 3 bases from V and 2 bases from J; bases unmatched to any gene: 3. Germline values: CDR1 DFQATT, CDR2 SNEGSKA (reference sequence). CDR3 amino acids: CSARQGQAYEQYF. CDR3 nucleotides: TGCAGTGCTAGGCAGGGACAGGCCTACGAGCAGTACTTC.